The 10 T cell receptor beta chains below come from one sample, sequenced in a study of blood T cell repertoires in COVID-19. Generated by immunoSEQ multiplex PCR, the TCRdb table keeps only in-frame clones and is missing some. The repertoire holds 150,000 to 200,000 clones, 79% seen once, with around a sixth in the top ten. The sample comprised peripheral blood. The receptor source for this set is a man in his 60s with active or convalescent COVID-19.

This chain uses TRBV13 with TRBJ2-3; 11 nucleotides agree with TRBD2. J was trimmed by 0 bases and V by 1 base; bases with no gene match: 3. Germline V gene sequence: CDR1 PRHDT, CDR2 FYEKMQ (reference sequence). The CDR3 totals 17 residues. The CDR3, as DNA: TGTGCCAGCAGCTTAGTACTAGCGGGAGCTAGCACAGATACGCAGTATTTT. It specifies CASSLVLAGASTDTQYF.

J is TRBJ2-7 and V is TRBV4-2, with TRBD2 matching over 9 bases. Per germline, CDR1 LGHNA and CDR2 YNFKEQ. V was clipped by 3 bases and J by 4 bases; unmatched bases: 7. The CDR3 runs 15 residues. For the CDR3, the DNA is TGTGCCAGCAGCCAGGGTAGCGGGAGATTTTACGAGCAGTACTTC. Translation: CASSQGSGRFYEQYF.

A single count supports this clone. The genes are TRBV28 and TRBJ1-4, with D unresolved. The ends were cut back, 5 bases at V and 5 bases at J, with 21 bases in the middle. This CDR3 is built from 17 residues. Germline V gives CDR1 MDHEN, CDR2 SYDVKM. As DNA, the CDR3 is TGTGCCAGCAGTCCTGTGACCGAGTGGAGGGCAAATGAAAAACTGTTTTTT. Amino acids: CASSPVTEWRANEKLFF.

Only a few counts were recorded for this clone. This chain connects TRBV19 to TRBJ2-3, with D perhaps TRBD1 (5 bases). Trimming cost V 9 bases and J 1 base, with 14 bases left between them. The CDR3 totals 14 residues. Germline CDR1 and CDR2: LNHDA and SQIVND (reference sequence). The CDR3: CASVPGRRTDTQYF. For the CDR3, the DNA is TGTGCCAGCGTACCAGGGCGGCGCACAGATACGCAGTATTTT.

The V call is TRBV28, the J call TRBJ2-2; 10 bases agree with TRBD2. After removal of 6 bases from V and 4 bases from J, the junction contained 11 bases not matched to a gene. Germline values: CDR1 MDHEN, CDR2 SYDVKM. The length of the CDR3 is 17 residues. The CDR3 DNA reads as TGTGCCAGCAGCAGAAGCGGGAGGGCCGCCCGCACCGGGGAGCTGTTTTTT. Its translation: CASSRSGRAARTGELFF.

This sequence joins TRBV24-1 and TRBJ2-2, with D possibly matching TRBD2 (6 bases). CDR1 and CDR2 from the germline V gene are KGHDR and SFDVKD. Trimming left V 3 bases short and J 7 bases short, with 23 bases between. There are 18 residues in the CDR3. CDR3 DNA sequence: TGTGCCACCAGTGATGAACCGATCGGACCTAGGAGGGTCGGGGAGCTGTTTTTT. It translates to CATSDEPIGPRRVGELFF.

V usage is TRBV27 and J usage is TRBJ2-3, with 7 bases lining up with TRBD2. After removal of 2 bases from V and 4 bases from J, the junction contained 9 bases not matched to a gene. This CDR3 spans 16 amino acids. CDR1 is MNHEY and CDR2 is SMNVEV in the germline V gene (reference sequence). The CDR3 DNA reads TGTGCCAGCAGTTTAAGACCTAGCGGAGGTTCAGATACGCAGTATTTT. Protein product: CASSLRPSGGSDTQYF.

The chain uses TRBV5-8 and TRBJ2-2; no clear D gene. The CDR3 totals 16 residues. Trimming removed 4 bases at V and 0 bases at J, with 13 bases between. Per the germline V gene, CDR1 is SGHTS and CDR2 is YDEGEE. In DNA form, the CDR3 reads TGTGCCAGCAGCGAGAATTACCTCACGAACACCGGGGAGCTGTTTTTT. It codes for CASSENYLTNTGELFF.

This chain joins TRBV5-6 and TRBJ2-3; 8 nucleotides agree with TRBD2. CDR1 is SGHDT, CDR2 YYEEEE, per germline. V lost 1 base, J lost 0 bases, and 7 bases stayed unmatched. There are 17 residues in the CDR3. CDR3 DNA: TGTGCCAGCAGCTTGTATTTTGAGCGGGGGAGCACAGATACGCAGTATTTT. Translation: CASSLYFERGSTDTQYF.

This clone was detected once. This rearrangement joins TRBV28 to TRBJ1-2; D is perhaps TRBD1 (6 bases). CDR1 MDHEN and CDR2 SYDVKM come from the germline V gene. The CDR3 loop spans 13 amino acids. V shed 3 bases and J shed 8 bases, with 13 bases lying between them. DNA of the CDR3: TGTGCCAGCAGTTTGGGAGGGGGAAACGGCTACACCTTC. It specifies CASSLGGGNGYTF.